This T cell receptor beta chain is from a study of PD-1 blockade in classical Hodgkin lymphoma. General study points: Complete responders matched newly diagnosed patients in baseline diversity. Newly diagnosed patients reportedly had lower baseline TCR diversity than healthy donors. CD4+ TCR diversity rose significantly by C4D1, and CD8+ TCR diversity did not.

Comment on this clone: Its antigen is still unknown.

The CDR3 is 11 amino acids. Germline V gene sequence: CDR1 LGHNT, CDR2 FRNRAP. V lost 6 bases and J lost 11, with 13 bases in between. Every patient relapsed after autologous stem cell transplantation, and brentuximab vedotin exposure varied. Some clones are missing from TCRdb's copy, which holds only in-frame ones; the method was immunoSEQ multiplex PCR. The sample comprises about 53,000 clones, over 70% of which are singletons, and around 15% rests with the top ten. The sample here was peripheral blood mononuclear cells (PBMCs), taken at baseline. The genes are TRBV12-5 and TRBJ1-1; no reliable D call. The origin of this receptor is a human donor with classical Hodgkin lymphoma. The CDR3 region has the DNA TGTGCTAGTGGGGCCGAGGGTTTGGCTTTCTTT. It translates to CASGAEGLAFF.